The 30 T cell receptor beta chains below come from one sample, sequenced in a study of T-cell memory formation after mild COVID-19. TCRdb ran MiXCR on the 5' RACE reads and lists one entry per CDR3 protein. Of 270,000 or so distinct CDR3 sequences in the sample, approximately 15% were seen once. Sequenced material: PBMCs or a T cell subset sorted from them (not recorded which). These receptors all come from a man aged 18 to 29 who had mild COVID-19 (a few samples of this study predate the infection). Cell type and time point are not known.

This clonotype has a handful of counts. The CDR3 is CASSLSGNNEQFF. The CDR3 nucleotides read TGTGCCAGCAGTTTGTCGGGAAATAATGAGCAGTTCTTC. This chain uses TRBV2 with TRBJ2-1; TRBD2 might be the D (5 bases). The CDR3 covers 13 residues. Germline V gives CDR1 SNHLY, CDR2 FYNNEI. Trimming removed 5 bases at V and 7 bases at J, with 12 bases between. Drawing the rest from reference TRBV2 and TRBJ2-1, the complete variable domain is EPEVTQTPSHQVTQMGQEVILRCVPISNHLYFYWYRQILGQKVEFLVSFYNNEISEKSEIFDDQFSVERPDGSNFTLKIRSTKLEDSAMYFCASSLSGNNEQFFGPGTRLTVL.

This chain uses TRBV5-4 with TRBJ1-1; D is undetermined. Germline CDR1 and CDR2: SGHNT and YYREEE (reference sequence). This CDR3 has 13 residues. V was cut by 5 bases and J by 3 bases, with 11 bases left in between. Here the CDR3 reads CASRSGRYTEAFF. The CDR3 bases are TGTGCCAGCAGGTCAGGACGGTACACTGAAGCTTTCTTT.

The chain carries TRBV4-2 and TRBJ2-5; weak D call: TRBD1 (5 bases). V lost 0 bases and J lost 1, with 6 bases in between. The germline V gene has CDR1 LGHNA and CDR2 YNFKEQ. The CDR3 is 14 residues long. The CDR3 DNA reads as TGTGCCAGCAGCCAAGATGACAGCCAAGAGACCCAGTACTTC. Encoded protein: CASSQDDSQETQYF.

This clonotype was found many times. DNA for the CDR3: TGCGCCAGCAGCCACCCCGACAGGCGAGACACTGAAGCTTTCTTT. Translating it yields CASSHPDRRDTEAFF. This sequence joins TRBV4-3 and TRBJ1-1, with a weak D call TRBD1 (6 bases). The CDR3 spans 15 residues. The V and J ends lost 3 bases and 3 bases respectively, with 14 bases between them. The germline V gene encodes CDR1 LGHNA and CDR2 YSLEER.

This chain links TRBV10-3 with TRBJ1-2; the D is unclear. Trimming took 0 bases from V and 4 from J, leaving 9 bases between them. In germline, CDR1 is ENHRY, CDR2 SYGVKD. The CDR3 extends over 14 amino acids. CDR3 residues: CAISESMGTYGYTF. CDR3 nucleotide sequence: TGTGCCATCAGTGAGTCGATGGGCACCTATGGCTACACCTTC.

There are a few counts of this clonotype. This rearrangement joins TRBV7-2 to TRBJ1-2, with 10 bases matching TRBD1. The germline V gene encodes CDR1 SGHTA and CDR2 FQGNSA. Unmatched junction bases numbered 12, after V lost 5 bases and J lost 6 bases. The CDR3 covers 16 residues. The CDR3 spells CASSPRGQGNSNGYTF. CDR3 nucleotides: TGTGCCAGCAGCCCGAGGGGACAGGGGAATTCAAATGGCTACACCTTC.

This clonotype turned up a few times. CDR3 in DNA: TGTGCCAGCAGTTTATCCCTGACCTACGAGCAGTACTTC. Residues: CASSLSLTYEQYF. V is TRBV12-3 or TRBV12-4 and J is TRBJ2-7; D uncertain. The CDR3 totals 13 residues. V shed 2 bases and J shed 2 bases, with 7 bases lying between them.

This sequence joins TRBV7-2 and TRBJ2-3; 8 positions agree with TRBD1. CDR3 length equals 17 residues. Trimming cost V 8 bases and J 1 base; bases outside gene matches: 14. Germline loops: CDR1 SGHTA, CDR2 FQGNSA. The CDR3 region has the DNA TGTGCCAGCCGAGCTGGGACAGGAGGTTCCGGCACAGATACGCAGTATTTT. It codes for CASRAGTGGSGTDTQYF. The full variable domain, in which reference TRBV7-2 and TRBJ2-3 provide the parts outside the CDR3, is GAGVSQSPSNKVTEKGKDVELRCDPISGHTALYWYRQSLGQGLEFLIYFQGNSAPDKSGLPSDRFSAERTGGSVSTLTIQRTQQEDSAVYLCASRAGTGGSGTDTQYFGPGTRLTVL.

This clonotype was detected only a few times. The genes are TRBV28 and TRBJ2-6, with D perhaps matching TRBD1 or TRBD2 (6 bases each). This CDR3 is 20 amino acids long. Germline loops: CDR1 MDHEN, CDR2 SYDVKM. Trimming removed 3 bases from V and 0 bases from J, with 21 bases in between. Here the CDR3 DNA reads TGTGCCAGCAGTTTCCCCCCCCGGGGGCGGGCTACCTCTGGGGCCAACGTCCTGACTTTC. Translating gives CASSFPPRGRATSGANVLTF.

CDR3 DNA sequence: TGCGCCAGCAGCTTCAGGGAGAGGGGCAATCAGCCCCAGCATTTT. Its protein product is CASSFRERGNQPQHF. The genes are TRBV4-1 and TRBJ1-5; weak D call: TRBD1 (5 bases). This CDR3 has 15 residues. The V end lost 5 bases, the J end lost 2 bases, and 13 bases lay between the germline ends. The germline V gene encodes CDR1 MGHRA and CDR2 YSYEKL.

The rearrangement joins TRBV20-1 to TRBJ1-5, with a tentative D call TRBD1 (6 bases). This CDR3 is 13 amino acids long. Germline lookup yields CDR1 DFQATT and CDR2 SNEGSKA (reference sequence). Trimming pared 4 bases from V and 6 bases from J, leaving 13 bases between. CDR3: CSAKPGAGQPQHF. As DNA, the CDR3 is TGCAGTGCTAAACCAGGGGCCGGTCAGCCCCAGCATTTT.

The chain's CDR3 is CASSPDTGTDTQYF. CDR3 sequence (DNA): TGTGCCAGCAGTCCGGACACCGGGACAGATACGCAGTATTTT. J is TRBJ2-3 and V is TRBV11-2, with D possibly matching TRBD1 (5 bases). The germline V and J ends were trimmed by 6 bases and 3 bases, with 13 bases remaining between them. The length of the CDR3 is 14 residues. Looked up from germline, CDR1 is SGHAT and CDR2 is FQNNGV.

This clonotype was recorded at least ten times. The rearrangement uses TRBV27 and TRBJ2-5; 8 bases map to TRBD2. Germline V CDR1 and CDR2: MNHEY, SMNVEV (reference sequence). V was clipped by 5 bases and J by 3 bases; unmatched bases: 2. This CDR3 region has 13 residues. CDR3 sequence: CASSAGGEETQYF. The CDR3 bases are TGTGCCAGCAGTGCGGGGGGCGAAGAGACCCAGTACTTC.

The chain carries TRBV6-6 and TRBJ2-7, with a possible D match to TRBD1 (8 bases). This CDR3 comprises 13 residues. CDR1 is MNHNY, CDR2 SVGAGI, per germline (reference sequence). V dropped 6 bases and J dropped 5 bases, with 14 bases sitting between them. The CDR3 nucleotides are TGTGCCAGCAGCTGGACAGGGACTAACGAGCAGTACTTC. Amino acid sequence: CASSWTGTNEQYF.

The chain couples TRBV19 to TRBJ1-1, with D unclear. The V gene's germline CDR1 is LNHDA and CDR2 SQIVND (reference sequence). Trimming removed 6 bases from V and 0 bases from J, with 14 bases in between. The CDR3 spans 15 residues. CDR3 coding DNA: TGTGCCAGTAGCCCACTACAGAGAATGAACACTGAAGCTTTCTTT. Translated, it gives CASSPLQRMNTEAFF. Filled out from reference TRBV19 and TRBJ1-1, the complete variable domain reads DGGITQSPKYLFRKEGQNVTLSCEQNLNHDAMYWYRQDPGQGLRLIYYSQIVNDFQKGDIAEGYSVSREKKESFPLTVTSAQKNPTAFYLCASSPLQRMNTEAFFGQGTRLTVV.

The chain recombines TRBV6-2 or TRBV6-3 with TRBJ2-1; weak D call: TRBD2 (5 bases). This CDR3 region has 14 residues. The V end lost 7 bases, the J end lost 8 bases, and 18 bases lay between the germline ends. Germline V gives CDR1 MNHEY, CDR2 SVGEGT. The CDR3 is CASKGPPLRDEQFF. The CDR3 DNA sequence: TGTGCCAGCAAGGGCCCCCCCCTGAGGGATGAGCAGTTCTTC.

This clonotype occurred many times. The chain recombines TRBV6-1 with TRBJ2-2; no reliable D call. This CDR3 is built from 14 residues. Germline CDR1 MNHNS, CDR2 SASEGT. Trimming cost V 1 base and J 5 bases, with 8 bases left between them. The CDR3 nucleotides read TGTGCCAGCAGTGAAGGGGCAGAAACCGGGGAGCTGTTTTTT. The encoded protein is CASSEGAETGELFF.

The V call is TRBV7-2, the J call TRBJ2-2; D is unresolved. Trimming took 6 bases from V and 0 from J, leaving 11 bases between them. CDR1 and CDR2 (germline): SGHTA, FQGNSA. The CDR3 extends over 15 amino acids. CDR3 nucleotides: TGTGCCAGCAGGTTATTTCCCCCGAACACCGGGGAGCTGTTTTTT. As protein: CASRLFPPNTGELFF.

This clonotype was seen a few times. The chain has TRBV10-3 and TRBJ2-3; D remains unclear. The V and J ends lost 10 bases and 0 bases respectively, with 5 bases between them. The CDR3 is 11 residues long. CDR1 and CDR2 (germline): ENHRY, SYGVKD. The CDR3 is CATDSTDTQYF. The CDR3, as DNA: TGTGCCACCGATAGCACAGATACGCAGTATTTT.

The genes are TRBV28 and TRBJ1-1; tentatively, D is TRBD1 (5 bases). Trimming took off 7 bases at V and 5 bases at J, with 20 bases between the two ends. This CDR3 has 15 residues. CDR1 and CDR2 from the germline V gene are MDHEN and SYDVKM. CDR3 DNA: TGTGCCAGCACCCAAAGCAGGGTGTTGTCTACTGAAGCTTTCTTT. As protein: CASTQSRVLSTEAFF.

This clonotype was seen more than once but under ten times. J is TRBJ2-7 and V is TRBV7-9; D gene ambiguous. Germline loops: CDR1 SEHNR, CDR2 FQNEAQ (reference sequence). V dropped 1 base and J dropped 2 bases, with 12 bases sitting between them. The CDR3 is 15 amino acids. The CDR3 protein is CASSLVGRLTYEQYF. The CDR3 region has the DNA TGTGCCAGCAGCTTAGTGGGCAGGTTAACCTACGAGCAGTACTTC.

The V and J genes are TRBV7-8 and TRBJ2-3, with D maybe TRBD2 (5 bases). Germline CDR1 and CDR2: SGHVS and FQNEAQ. Trimming cost V 5 bases and J 6 bases, with 18 bases left between them. The CDR3 covers 15 residues. CDR3 loop: CASSPRAIQGDTQYF. The CDR3 bases are TGTGCCAGCAGCCCGAGGGCCATCCAAGGGGATACGCAGTATTTT.

As DNA, the CDR3 is TGTGCCAGCAGCGTAGTCAGCAGGGATCATGGCTACACCTTC. It specifies CASSVVSRDHGYTF. The chain couples TRBV9 to TRBJ1-2, with D perhaps matching TRBD1 (5 bases). This CDR3 has 14 residues. The V end lost 0 bases, the J end lost 6 bases, and 12 bases lay between the germline ends. CDR1 is SGDLS, CDR2 YYNGEE, per germline.

This clonotype came up a few times. This rearrangement joins TRBV21-1 to TRBJ1-5. TRBV21-1 is recorded as a pseudogene. This CDR3 spans 15 amino acids. The CDR3 coding sequence is TGTGCCAGCAGCAAAGGCCCGGACTTCAATCAGCCCCAGCATTTT. This sequence encodes CASSKGPDFNQPQHF.

V and J are TRBV27 and TRBJ2-6; TRBD1 aligns across 7 bases. Germline V CDR1 and CDR2: MNHEY, SMNVEV (reference sequence). Trimming took 8 bases from V and 4 from J; bases not matched to a gene: 8. This CDR3 region has 15 residues. The CDR3: CASGLQGLGANVLTF. CDR3 bases: TGTGCCAGCGGATTACAGGGGTTGGGGGCCAACGTCCTGACTTTC.

This chain joins TRBV5-5 and TRBJ1-1, with D perhaps TRBD1 (5 bases). The germline gives CDR1 SGHKS, CDR2 YYEKEE (reference sequence). This CDR3 spans 15 amino acids. V lost 0 bases, J lost 4 bases, and 13 bases lay in between. The CDR3 DNA reads as TGTGCCAGCAGCTTGGGCCGGGGCTACGGCACTGAAGCTTTCTTT. This codes for CASSLGRGYGTEAFF.

The chain couples TRBV7-8 to TRBJ1-1, with 8 bases that match TRBD1. J was trimmed by 0 bases and V by 5 bases; bases with no gene match: 5. Germline CDR1 reads SGHVS; CDR2 reads FQNEAQ. The CDR3 totals 15 residues. CDR3 bases: TGTGCCAGCAGCCCATACAGGGGGATGAACACTGAAGCTTTCTTT. As protein: CASSPYRGMNTEAFF.

The CDR3 region has the DNA TGTGCCAGCAGTGGTTTCAACAATGAGCAGTTCTTC. Translated, it gives CASSGFNNEQFF. The gene calls are TRBV2 and TRBJ2-1; D uncertain. The CDR3 runs 12 residues. Germline V gene sequence: CDR1 SNHLY, CDR2 FYNNEI. Trimming took off 4 bases at V and 5 bases at J, with 6 bases between the two ends.

This clonotype was picked up a small number of times. The chain has TRBV11-2 and TRBJ2-5, with D perhaps TRBD1 (5 bases). Looked up from germline, CDR1 is SGHAT and CDR2 is FQNNGV. The V and J ends lost 5 bases and 4 bases respectively, with 14 bases between them. The CDR3 is 14 amino acids. The CDR3 reads CASSTVTGLETQYF. For the CDR3, the DNA is TGTGCCAGCAGCACCGTTACAGGATTAGAGACCCAGTACTTC.

The sample holds a few counts of this clonotype. CDR3 nucleotide sequence: TGCGCCAGCAGCCAAAACCGGGACAGATCCTACGAGCAGTACTTC. Translating gives CASSQNRDRSYEQYF. The V and J genes are TRBV4-3 and TRBJ2-7; TRBD1 agrees at 7 bases. The germline V gene encodes CDR1 LGHNA and CDR2 YSLEER. Trimming removed 2 bases from V and 1 base from J; junction bases left unmatched: 5. This CDR3 comprises 15 residues.